What follows are 16 T cell receptor beta chains derived from one specimen sequenced in a study of T cells after posttransplantation cyclophosphamide (dated by TCRdb to 2015 to 2016). Library preparation employed the immunoSEQ multiplex PCR assay. Held by TCRdb, this immuneACCESS table contains in-frame sequences only and omits some clones. Under half of the omission traces to an unresolved V gene where checked; the cause of the rest is unknown. The sample has roughly 2,100 clones on record, roughly 94% of them singletons. Around 1.5% of the sample is in the top ten clones. The material sequenced was naive CD8+ T cells sorted from PBMCs. These receptor sequences come from a woman aged 55-70 years in good health, CMV-negative, and a related stem cell transplant donor.

The chain combines TRBV27 with TRBJ2-1; D is possibly TRBD1 (5 bases). Trimming stripped 2 bases from V and 5 bases from J, with 13 bases between. The CDR3 spans 15 residues. From germline, CDR1 is MNHEY and CDR2 SMNVEV (reference sequence). The CDR3 protein is CASSLKGALNNEQFF. As DNA, the CDR3 is TGTGCCAGCAGTTTAAAAGGGGCTTTAAACAATGAGCAGTTCTTC.

The chain employs TRBV7-9 and TRBJ1-1; D possibly corresponds to TRBD1 (5 bases). The germline V and J ends were trimmed by 1 base and 8 bases, with 11 bases remaining between them. Germline loops: CDR1 SEHNR, CDR2 FQNEAQ (reference sequence). The CDR3 contains 13 residues. As DNA, the CDR3 is TGTGCCAGCAGCTTAGTAAAGGGACTGGAAGCTTTCTTT. It specifies CASSLVKGLEAFF. The whole variable domain, filled in from reference TRBV7-9 and TRBJ1-1, reads DTGVSQNPRHKITKRGQNVTFRCDPISEHNRLYWYRQTLGQGPEFLTYFQNEAQLEKSRLLSDRFSAERPKGSFSTLEIQRTEQGDSAMYLCASSLVKGLEAFFGQGTRLTVV.

As for this clone: Other DNA sequences in this sample translate to the same CDR3. The gene calls are TRBV7-9 and TRBJ2-5; maybe TRBD2 (6 bases). V lost 1 base, J lost 4 bases, and 10 bases lay in between. The CDR3 has 14 residues. Germline V gives CDR1 SEHNR, CDR2 FQNEAQ (reference sequence). The chain's CDR3 is CASSLVGAGETQYF. The CDR3 DNA is TGTGCCAGCAGCTTAGTCGGAGCGGGAGAGACCCAGTACTTC. Looking up the rest from reference TRBV7-9 and TRBJ2-5 gives the full variable domain: DTGVSQNPRHKITKRGQNVTFRCDPISEHNRLYWYRQTLGQGPEFLTYFQNEAQLEKSRLLSDRFSAERPKGSFSTLEIQRTEQGDSAMYLCASSLVGAGETQYFGPGTRLLVL.

The table lists this clone with a count of one. The rearrangement uses TRBV9 and TRBJ1-4, with D perhaps matching TRBD1 (6 bases). V gave up 3 bases and J gave up 8 bases, with 17 bases separating them. The germline V gene encodes CDR1 SGDLS and CDR2 YYNGEE. This CDR3 has 15 amino acids. The CDR3 loop reads CASSGAGAGVEKLFF. The CDR3 DNA is TGTGCCAGCAGCGGTGCGGGGGCAGGGGTAGAAAAACTGTTTTTT. Complete variable domain (other parts from reference TRBV9 and TRBJ1-4): DSGVTQTPKHLITATGQRVTLRCSPRSGDLSVYWYQQSLDQGLQFLIQYYNGEERAKGNILERFSAQQFPDLHSELNLSSLELGDSALYFCASSGAGAGVEKLFFGSGTQLSVL.

The V gene is TRBV5-8, the J gene TRBJ2-1; D not resolved. Germline loops: CDR1 SGHTS, CDR2 YDEGEE. This CDR3 region has 14 residues. The V end lost 5 bases, the J end lost 3 bases, and 12 bases lay between the germline ends. The CDR3 loop is CASREKWSYNEQFF. The CDR3 coding sequence is TGTGCCAGCAGAGAGAAGTGGAGCTACAATGAGCAGTTCTTC.

The chain couples TRBV5-4 to TRBJ2-3; 9 positions match TRBD1. In germline, CDR1 is SGHNT, CDR2 YYREEE (reference sequence). J was trimmed by 4 bases and V by 4 bases; bases with no gene match: 4. This CDR3 region has 14 residues. The CDR3 sequence is CASSPGQGPDTQYF. The DNA for the CDR3 is TGTGCCAGCAGCCCGGGACAGGGCCCAGATACGCAGTATTTT.

This chain connects TRBV28 to TRBJ2-2, with TRBD2 matching 7 bases. The trim removed 6 bases at V and 2 bases at J, leaving 6 bases unmatched. Germline assignment: CDR1 MDHEN and CDR2 SYDVKM. The CDR3 is 15 residues long. This chain's CDR3 is CASRSGTTNTGELFF. The CDR3 bases are TGTGCCAGCAGGTCCGGGACTACTAACACCGGGGAGCTGTTTTTT.

The rearrangement uses TRBV5-6 and TRBJ2-1, with D perhaps TRBD2 (5 bases). The CDR3 totals 12 residues. V was trimmed by 0 bases and J by 12 bases, leaving 10 bases between them. Per germline, CDR1 SGHDT and CDR2 YYEEEE. The CDR3 here is CASSLGPRGQFF. CDR3 nucleotide sequence: TGTGCCAGCAGCTTGGGACCACGGGGGCAGTTCTTC.

The CDR3 sequence is CASSHVSGGVREQYF. CDR3 DNA sequence: TGCGCCAGCAGCCATGTTAGCGGGGGGGTTAGGGAGCAGTACTTC. The chain carries TRBV4-3 and TRBJ2-7, with 11 bases aligning to TRBD2. The CDR3 is 15 residues long. J lost 7 bases, V lost 3 bases, and 8 bases had no gene match. Germline V gene lookup returns CDR1 LGHNA and CDR2 YSLEER.

The chain has TRBV27 and TRBJ1-4; TRBD1 is a possible D gene (5 bases). The germline gives CDR1 MNHEY, CDR2 SMNVEV (reference sequence). The CDR3 runs 14 residues. V dropped 4 bases and J dropped 6 bases, with 12 bases sitting between them. CDR3 sequence reads: CASSSTGGYEKLFF. The CDR3, as DNA: TGTGCCAGCAGTTCGACCGGGGGATATGAAAAACTGTTTTTT.

This sequence joins TRBV27 and TRBJ2-7, with 9 nucleotides matching TRBD2. This CDR3 contains 14 residues. Germline assignment: CDR1 MNHEY and CDR2 SMNVEV (reference sequence). V lost 5 bases to trimming and J lost 6 bases; unmatched junction nucleotides: 8. CDR3 in amino acids: CASSILAGIPEQYF. The CDR3 DNA reads as TGTGCCAGCAGTATTCTAGCGGGAATTCCCGAGCAGTACTTC.

V and J are TRBV5-1 and TRBJ2-3; possible D gene TRBD1, 5 bases. CDR1 is SGHRS and CDR2 is YFSETQ in the germline V gene. CDR3 length: 15 residues. The germline V and J ends were trimmed by 2 bases and 2 bases, with 12 bases remaining between them. CDR3 amino acids: CASSFTGVPTDTQYF. CDR3 in DNA: TGCGCCAGCAGCTTCACAGGAGTACCCACAGATACGCAGTATTTT.

The V call is TRBV5-1, the J call TRBJ1-1, with 7 positions matching TRBD1. Germline CDR1 reads SGHRS; CDR2 reads YFSETQ. The CDR3 runs 13 residues. V was clipped by 0 bases and J by 10 bases; unmatched bases: 6. Here the CDR3 reads CASSLVLQGGAFF. The CDR3 DNA sequence: TGCGCCAGCAGCTTGGTCCTGCAGGGGGGAGCTTTCTTT.

The V call is TRBV4-1, the J call TRBJ2-7; D unclear. The ends were cut back, 5 bases at V and 3 bases at J, with 11 bases in the middle. Germline CDR1 is MGHRA and CDR2 is YSYEKL. CDR3 length equals 13 residues. CDR3 nucleotide sequence: TGCGCCAGCAGCACGGGTCAATTCTACGAGCAGTACTTC. Protein: CASSTGQFYEQYF.

V is TRBV6-6 and J is TRBJ1-1, with 8 bases fitting TRBD1. Looked up from germline, CDR1 is MNHNY and CDR2 is SVGAGI (reference sequence). After removal of 4 bases from V and 1 base from J, the junction contained 5 bases not matched to a gene. The CDR3 is 15 amino acids. CDR3 sequence reads: CASSLFGTGNTEAFF. In nucleotides, the CDR3 is TGTGCCAGCAGTTTATTTGGGACAGGGAACACTGAAGCTTTCTTT.

The chain recombines TRBV9 with TRBJ2-1; unclear D gene. Germline loops: CDR1 SGDLS, CDR2 YYNGEE. V was shortened by 5 bases and J by 12 bases, with 18 bases between the two germline ends. The CDR3 spans 13 residues. In DNA, the CDR3 is TGTGCCAGCAGTTCTTCCTCCCGGGTGGGGCAGTTCTTC. Translation: CASSSSSRVGQFF.